A selection of T cell receptor beta chains follows, all from one sample in a study of neurological immune-mediated disorders. TCRdb re-called the 5' RACE reads through MiXCR, storing one row per CDR3 protein. This table holds more than 70,000 distinct CDR3 sequences, 10% to 13% found once. The specimen was PBMCs. These receptors came from a man in his forties in good health. CDR3s include the opening cysteine and the closing phenylalanine or tryptophan. Fields, in order: clone size, D gene, J gene, V gene, CDR3 protein, CDR3 DNA. D genes are given only for firm matches. For some rows the clone size is stated as once, few or many, or as a class when expanded; others skip it.

>many|.|TRBJ2-1|TRBV6-5
CASSYRGYNEQFF
TGTGCCAGCAGTTACCGGGGCTACAATGAGCAGTTCTTC
>.|.|TRBJ1-5|TRBV6-1
CASRPMTGPQPQHF
TGTGCCAGCAGGCCTATGACAGGACCCCAGCCCCAGCATTTT
>many|.|TRBJ2-5|TRBV6-5
CASSYWGRETQYF
TGTGCCAGCAGTTACTGGGGCAGAGAGACCCAGTACTTC
>.|TRBD2|TRBJ2-3|TRBV14
CASSQGLLAGGSADTQYF
TGTGCCAGCAGCCAAGGATTGCTAGCGGGGGGAAGCGCAGATACGCAGTATTTT
>many|TRBD2|TRBJ2-7|TRBV6-5
CASSLRDSGVHEQYF
TGTGCCAGCAGTCTAAGAGATAGCGGGGTTCACGAGCAGTACTTC
>many|TRBD2|TRBJ2-1|TRBV5-1
CASTRGDSDEQFF
TGCGCCAGCACCCGGGGGGACTCAGATGAGCAGTTCTTC
>many|TRBD1|TRBJ1-5|TRBV5-5
CASSLDGRGSQPQHF
TGTGCCAGCAGCTTGGACGGCAGGGGGTCACAGCCCCAGCATTTT
>many|TRBD1|TRBJ2-7|TRBV29-1
CSVPQGSEQYF
TGCAGCGTTCCACAGGGGAGCGAGCAGTACTTC
>many|.|TRBJ2-2|TRBV5-1
CASSLAGQNTGELFF
TGCGCCAGCAGCTTGGCAGGACAGAACACCGGGGAGCTGTTTTTT
>many|TRBD1|TRBJ1-2|TRBV20-1
CSARDRQGGANYGYTF
TGCAGTGCTAGAGATCGACAGGGAGGGGCTAACTATGGCTACACCTTC
>many|.|TRBJ2-1|TRBV5-5
CASSLVGRGNEQFF
TGTGCCAGCAGCTTGGTAGGGAGGGGGAATGAGCAGTTCTTC